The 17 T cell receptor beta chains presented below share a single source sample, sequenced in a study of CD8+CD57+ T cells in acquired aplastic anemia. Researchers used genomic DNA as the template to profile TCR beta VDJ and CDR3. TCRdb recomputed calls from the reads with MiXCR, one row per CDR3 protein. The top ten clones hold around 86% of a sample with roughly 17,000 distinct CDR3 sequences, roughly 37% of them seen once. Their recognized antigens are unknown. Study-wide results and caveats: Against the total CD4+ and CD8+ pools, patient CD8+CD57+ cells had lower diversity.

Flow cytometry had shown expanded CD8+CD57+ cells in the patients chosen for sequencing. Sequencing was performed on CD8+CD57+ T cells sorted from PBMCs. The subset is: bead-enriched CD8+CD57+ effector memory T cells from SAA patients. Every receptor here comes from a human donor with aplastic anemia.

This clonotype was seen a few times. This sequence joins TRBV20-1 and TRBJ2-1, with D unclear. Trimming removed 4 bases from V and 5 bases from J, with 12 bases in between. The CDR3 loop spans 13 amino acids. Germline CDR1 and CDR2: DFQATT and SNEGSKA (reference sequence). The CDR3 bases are TGCAGTGCTACGACCCCAGGTGACAATGAGCAGTTCTTC. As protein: CSATTPGDNEQFF.

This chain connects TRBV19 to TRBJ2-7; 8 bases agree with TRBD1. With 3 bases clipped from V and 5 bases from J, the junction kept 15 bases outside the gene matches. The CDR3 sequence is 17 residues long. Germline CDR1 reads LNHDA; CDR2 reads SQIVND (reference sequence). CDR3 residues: CASSIFGQGLRGNEQYF. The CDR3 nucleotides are TGTGCCAGTAGTATTTTCGGACAGGGCCTCAGGGGCAACGAGCAGTACTTC.

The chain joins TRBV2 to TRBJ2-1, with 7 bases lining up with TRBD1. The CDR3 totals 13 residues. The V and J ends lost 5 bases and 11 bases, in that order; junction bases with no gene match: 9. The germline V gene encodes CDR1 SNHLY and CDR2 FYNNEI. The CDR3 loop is CASSPTRDSQQFF. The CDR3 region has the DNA TGTGCCAGCAGTCCAACCCGGGACAGCCAGCAGTTCTTC.

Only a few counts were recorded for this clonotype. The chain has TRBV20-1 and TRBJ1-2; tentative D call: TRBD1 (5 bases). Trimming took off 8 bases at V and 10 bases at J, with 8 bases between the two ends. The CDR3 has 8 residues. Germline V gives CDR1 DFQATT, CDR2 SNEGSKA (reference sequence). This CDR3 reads CSTGVYTF. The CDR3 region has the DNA TGCAGTACAGGAGTCTACACCTTC.

The CDR3 loop is CATQATRGAGNEQFF. DNA of the CDR3: TGTGCCACGCAGGCCACGAGAGGGGCGGGCAATGAGCAGTTCTTC. The chain uses TRBV7-6 and TRBJ2-1, with D perhaps given as TRBD1 or TRBD2 (5 bases each). The CDR3 loop spans 15 amino acids. The V end lost 10 bases, the J end lost 6 bases, and 22 bases lay between the germline ends. Germline CDR1 SGHVS, CDR2 FNYEAQ.

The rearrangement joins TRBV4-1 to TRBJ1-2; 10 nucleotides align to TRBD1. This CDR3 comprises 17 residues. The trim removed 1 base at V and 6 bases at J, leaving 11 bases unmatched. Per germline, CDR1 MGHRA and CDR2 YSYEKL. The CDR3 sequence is CASSQGPIGTGVNGYTF. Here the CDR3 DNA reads TGCGCCAGCAGCCAAGGCCCCATAGGGACAGGGGTTAATGGCTACACCTTC.

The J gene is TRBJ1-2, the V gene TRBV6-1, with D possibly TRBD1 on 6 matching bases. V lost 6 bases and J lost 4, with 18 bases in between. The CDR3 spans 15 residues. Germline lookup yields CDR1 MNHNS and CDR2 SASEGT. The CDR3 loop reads CASSGQGGSGYGYTF. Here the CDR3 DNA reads TGTGCCAGCAGCGGACAAGGGGGATCGGGCTATGGCTACACCTTC.

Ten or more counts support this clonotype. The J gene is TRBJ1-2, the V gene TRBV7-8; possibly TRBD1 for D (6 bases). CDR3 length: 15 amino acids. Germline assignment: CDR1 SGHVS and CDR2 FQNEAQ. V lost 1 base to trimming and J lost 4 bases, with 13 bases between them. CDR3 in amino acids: CASSLVGGGSYGYTF. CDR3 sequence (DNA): TGTGCCAGCAGCTTAGTAGGGGGAGGGTCCTATGGCTACACCTTC.

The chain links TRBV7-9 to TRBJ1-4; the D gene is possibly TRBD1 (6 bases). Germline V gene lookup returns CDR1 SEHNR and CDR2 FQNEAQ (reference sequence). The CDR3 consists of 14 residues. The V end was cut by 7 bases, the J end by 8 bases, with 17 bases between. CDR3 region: CASIPLRGREKLFF. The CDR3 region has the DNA TGTGCCAGCATTCCTCTGCGGGGGCGAGAAAAACTGTTTTTT. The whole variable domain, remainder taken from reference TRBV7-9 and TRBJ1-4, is DTGVSQNPRHKITKRGQNVTFRCDPISEHNRLYWYRQTLGQGPEFLTYFQNEAQLEKSRLLSDRFSAERPKGSFSTLEIQRTEQGDSAMYLCASIPLRGREKLFFGSGTQLSVL.

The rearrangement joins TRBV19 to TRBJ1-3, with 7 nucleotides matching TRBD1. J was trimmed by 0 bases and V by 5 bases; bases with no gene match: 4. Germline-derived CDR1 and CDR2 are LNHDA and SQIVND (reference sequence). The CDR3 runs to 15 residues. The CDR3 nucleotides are TGTGCCAGTAGTCCAGGGACAGACTCTGGAAACACCATATATTTT. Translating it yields CASSPGTDSGNTIYF.

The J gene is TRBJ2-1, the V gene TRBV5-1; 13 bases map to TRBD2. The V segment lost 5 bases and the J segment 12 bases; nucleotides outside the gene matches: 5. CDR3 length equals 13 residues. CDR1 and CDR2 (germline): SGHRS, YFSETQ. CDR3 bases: TGCGCCAGCAGAGGGACTAGCGGGGTAGGGCAGTTCTTC. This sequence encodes CASRGTSGVGQFF.

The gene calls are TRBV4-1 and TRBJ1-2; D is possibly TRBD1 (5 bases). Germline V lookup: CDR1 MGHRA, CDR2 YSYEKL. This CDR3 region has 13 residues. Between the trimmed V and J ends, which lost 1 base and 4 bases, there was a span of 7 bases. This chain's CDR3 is CASSQVGLYGYTF. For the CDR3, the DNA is TGCGCCAGCAGCCAAGTGGGGCTCTATGGCTACACCTTC.

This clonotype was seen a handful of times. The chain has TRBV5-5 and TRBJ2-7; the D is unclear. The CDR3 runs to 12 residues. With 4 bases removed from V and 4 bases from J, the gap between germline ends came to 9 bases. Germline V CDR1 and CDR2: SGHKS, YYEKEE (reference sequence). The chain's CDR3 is CASSLHIYEQYF. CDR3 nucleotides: TGTGCCAGCAGCCTTCATATATACGAGCAGTACTTC.

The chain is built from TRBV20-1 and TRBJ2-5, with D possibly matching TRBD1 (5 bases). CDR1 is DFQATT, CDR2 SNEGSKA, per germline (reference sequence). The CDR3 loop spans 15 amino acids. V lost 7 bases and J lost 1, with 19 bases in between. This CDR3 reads CSGDGADIGQETQYF. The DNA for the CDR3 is TGCAGTGGGGATGGGGCTGATATTGGCCAAGAGACCCAGTACTTC.

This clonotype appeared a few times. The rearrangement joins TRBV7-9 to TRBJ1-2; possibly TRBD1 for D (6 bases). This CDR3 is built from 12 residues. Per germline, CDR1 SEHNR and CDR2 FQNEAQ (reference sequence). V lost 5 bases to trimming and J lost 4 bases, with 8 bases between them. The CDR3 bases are TGTGCCAGCAGCCCGGACAGCTATGGCTACACCTTC. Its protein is CASSPDSYGYTF. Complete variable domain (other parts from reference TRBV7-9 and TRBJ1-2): DTGVSQNPRHKITKRGQNVTFRCDPISEHNRLYWYRQTLGQGPEFLTYFQNEAQLEKSRLLSDRFSAERPKGSFSTLEIQRTEQGDSAMYLCASSPDSYGYTFGSGTRLTVV.

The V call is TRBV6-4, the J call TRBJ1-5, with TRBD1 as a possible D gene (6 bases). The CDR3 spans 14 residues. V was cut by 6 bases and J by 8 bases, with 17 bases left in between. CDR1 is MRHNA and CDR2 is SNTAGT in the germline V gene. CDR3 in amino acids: CASRGTGPREPQHF. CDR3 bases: TGTGCCAGCAGGGGAACAGGGCCACGAGAGCCCCAGCATTTT.

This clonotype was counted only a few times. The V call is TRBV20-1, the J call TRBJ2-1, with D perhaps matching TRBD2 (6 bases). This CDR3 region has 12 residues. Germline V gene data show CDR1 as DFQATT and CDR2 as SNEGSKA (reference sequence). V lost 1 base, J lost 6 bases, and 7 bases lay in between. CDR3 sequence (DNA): TGCAGTGCTAGAGCTAGCGCCAATGAGCAGTTCTTC. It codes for CSARASANEQFF.